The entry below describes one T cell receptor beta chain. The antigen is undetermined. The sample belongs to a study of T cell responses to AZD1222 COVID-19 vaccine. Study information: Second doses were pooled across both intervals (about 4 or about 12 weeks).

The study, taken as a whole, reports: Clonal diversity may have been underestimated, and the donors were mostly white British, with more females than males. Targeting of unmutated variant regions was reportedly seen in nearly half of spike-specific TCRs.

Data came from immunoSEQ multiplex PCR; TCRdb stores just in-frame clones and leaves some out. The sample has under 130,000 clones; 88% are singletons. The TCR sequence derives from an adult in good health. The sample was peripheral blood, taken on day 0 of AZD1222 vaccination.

CDR3: CASSQEIYGYTF. Here the CDR3 DNA reads TGTGCCAGCAGCCAAGAAATCTATGGCTACACCTTC. This chain uses TRBV3-1 (or the pseudogene TRBV3-2) with TRBJ1-2; D gene ambiguous. The CDR3 runs to 12 residues. Germline V gene data show CDR1 as LGHDT and CDR2 as YNNKEL (reference sequence). The germline V and J ends were trimmed by 0 bases and 4 bases, with 3 bases remaining between them.